This TCR beta chain emerged from a study of control samples from healthy donors and cancer patients. With respect to this clone: At one boundary the junction diverges from the germline segment, which might be a read error.

The germline V gene encodes CDR1 MNHNS and CDR2 SASEGT. This CDR3 comprises 16 residues. Only in-frame clones appear in the TCRdb table, and some are missing; sequencing was by immunoSEQ multiplex PCR. The sample contains around 130,000 clones, 70% to 90% of which appear only once. The genes are TRBV6-1 and TRBJ1-5; D possibly corresponds to TRBD1 (6 bases). The clonotype originates from a man in his fifties or sixties in good health. Sequencing was done on a sample of blood. CDR3 DNA: TGTGCCACCAGTGGGGGCTCTGTTGGAAGCAATCAGCCCCAGCATTTT. Amino acid sequence: CATSGGSVGSNQPQHF.